Reported below is one T cell receptor beta chain. Per germline, CDR1 MNHEY and CDR2 SMNVEV (reference sequence). V was pared by 7 bases and J by 2 bases, with 11 bases between. This CDR3 comprises 13 residues. Clones were read by immunoSEQ multiplex PCR, and TCRdb kept only the in-frame ones, dropping some. The sample has approximately 44,000 clones; just under 95% are singletons. The sample belongs to a study of T cell changes during pregnancy in multiple sclerosis. Specimen: CD4+ T cells from peripheral blood mononuclear cells, collected in the third trimester of pregnancy. The rearrangement uses TRBV27 and TRBJ1-2, with D perhaps TRBD1 (5 bases). The clonotype was recovered from a female donor with multiple sclerosis, enrolled in a pregnancy study. CDR3 amino acids: CASTERGNYGYTF. In DNA form, the CDR3 reads TGTGCCAGCACCGAAAGGGGAAACTATGGCTACACCTTC.